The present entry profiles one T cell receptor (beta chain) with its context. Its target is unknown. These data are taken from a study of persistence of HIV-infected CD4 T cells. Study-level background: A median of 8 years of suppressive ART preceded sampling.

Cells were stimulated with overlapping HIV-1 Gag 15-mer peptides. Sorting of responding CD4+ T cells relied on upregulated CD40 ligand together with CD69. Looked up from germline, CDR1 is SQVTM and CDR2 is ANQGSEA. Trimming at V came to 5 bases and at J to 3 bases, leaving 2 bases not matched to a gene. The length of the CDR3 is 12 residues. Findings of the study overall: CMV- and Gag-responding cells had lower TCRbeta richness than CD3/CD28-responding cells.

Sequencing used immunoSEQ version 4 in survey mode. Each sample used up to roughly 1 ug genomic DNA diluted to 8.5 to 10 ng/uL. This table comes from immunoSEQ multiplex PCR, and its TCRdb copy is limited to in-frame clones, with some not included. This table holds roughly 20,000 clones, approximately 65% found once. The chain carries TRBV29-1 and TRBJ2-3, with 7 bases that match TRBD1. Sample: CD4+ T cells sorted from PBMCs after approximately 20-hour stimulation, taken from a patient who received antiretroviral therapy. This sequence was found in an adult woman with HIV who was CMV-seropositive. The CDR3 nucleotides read TGCAGCGTTCGACAGGGAACAGATACGCAGTATTTT. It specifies CSVRQGTDTQYF.